Following are 22 T cell receptor beta chains from one sample sequenced in a study of T cell changes during pregnancy in multiple sclerosis. The protocol was immunoSEQ multiplex PCR, while the TCRdb copy is restricted to in-frame clones and leaves out a portion. The sample has about 93,000 clones, about nine tenths seen once. The sample here was peripheral blood, taken after pregnancy. All receptors derive from a female donor in good health, enrolled as a control in a pregnancy study.

The chain has TRBV7-3 and TRBJ2-1; D unclear. Germline V CDR1 and CDR2: SGHTA, FQGTGA. The CDR3 runs 13 residues. Trimming left V 2 bases short and J 7 bases short, with 9 bases between. As DNA, the CDR3 is TGTGCCAGCAGCTTAGTAACTTCAAATGAGCAGTTCTTC. It yields the protein CASSLVTSNEQFF. Variable domain in full (rest from reference TRBV7-3 and TRBJ2-1): GAGVSQTPSNKVTEKGKYVELRCDPISGHTALYWYRQSLGQGPEFLIYFQGTGAADDSGLPNDRFFAVRPEGSVSTLKIQRTERGDSAVYLCASSLVTSNEQFFGPGTRLTVL.

The chain combines TRBV27 with TRBJ2-1, with D possibly TRBD1 on 7 matching bases. V lost 6 bases to trimming and J lost 7 bases, with 16 bases between them. Per germline, CDR1 MNHEY and CDR2 SMNVEV (reference sequence). The CDR3 totals 14 residues. This CDR3 is CASRILPGGNEQFF. CDR3 DNA sequence: TGTGCCAGCAGGATCCTGCCAGGGGGGAATGAGCAGTTCTTC.

The rearrangement joins TRBV7-9 to TRBJ2-1, with D uncertain. Germline values: CDR1 SEHNR, CDR2 FQNEAQ (reference sequence). CDR3 length: 15 amino acids. V lost 6 bases, J lost 4 bases, and 16 bases lay in between. For the CDR3, the DNA is TGTGCCAGCAGTCCAGACTTAATCTTTTACAATGAGCAGTTCTTC. Translating it yields CASSPDLIFYNEQFF.

The chain is built from TRBV7-3 and TRBJ2-3; 10 nucleotides align to TRBD1. CDR3 size: 16 residues. Germline V gene lookup returns CDR1 SGHTA and CDR2 FQGTGA. The trim removed 1 base at V and 5 bases at J, leaving 6 bases unmatched. CDR3 DNA sequence: TGTGCCAGCAGCTTAAGGACCGGGACAGGGGAAGATACGCAGTATTTT. The encoded protein is CASSLRTGTGEDTQYF.

This clone was seen only once. This chain links TRBV4-2 with TRBJ2-5; the D gene is possibly TRBD2 (5 bases). Germline loops: CDR1 LGHNA, CDR2 YNFKEQ. The V end lost 0 bases, the J end lost 5 bases, and 10 bases lay between the germline ends. The CDR3 sequence is 14 residues long. CDR3 nucleotides: TGTGCCAGCAGCCAAGAGGAAGGCGGGGAGACCCAGTACTTC. This encodes CASSQEEGGETQYF.

The chain joins TRBV4-2 to TRBJ2-2; TRBD2 agrees at 7 bases. Trimming took 3 bases from V and 0 from J; bases not matched to a gene: 4. The CDR3 totals 16 residues. From germline, CDR1 is LGHNA and CDR2 YNFKEQ. The CDR3 DNA follows: TGTGCCAGCAGCCACGGCGGGGGATCGAACACCGGGGAGCTGTTTTTT. This translates into CASSHGGGSNTGELFF.

This clone was counted a single time. The chain links TRBV19 to TRBJ2-6; 7 bases match TRBD1. In germline, CDR1 is LNHDA, CDR2 SQIVND (reference sequence). V shed 5 bases and J 0 bases; nucleotides not matched to a gene: 7. CDR3 size: 17 residues. The CDR3 DNA is TGTGCCAGTAGTCAAGCGAACAGGGGCTCTGGGGCCAACGTCCTGACTTTC. It yields the protein CASSQANRGSGANVLTF.

The genes are TRBV7-2 and TRBJ2-1; the D is unclear. The germline V gene has CDR1 SGHTA and CDR2 FQGNSA. V lost 2 bases to trimming and J lost 0 bases, with 8 bases between them. The CDR3 runs 15 residues. CDR3 amino acids: CASSLHMVSYNEQFF. The CDR3 region has the DNA TGTGCCAGCAGCTTACACATGGTCTCCTACAATGAGCAGTTCTTC.

This rearrangement joins TRBV7-9 to TRBJ2-5, with 9 bases lining up with TRBD2. Per germline, CDR1 SEHNR and CDR2 FQNEAQ (reference sequence). J was trimmed by 5 bases and V by 8 bases; bases with no gene match: 12. The CDR3 runs to 15 residues. CDR3 in amino acids: CASGVAGASVETQYF. CDR3 DNA: TGTGCCAGCGGGGTAGCGGGGGCTTCAGTGGAGACCCAGTACTTC.

This chain links TRBV5-8 with TRBJ1-6, with D uncertain. V lost 1 base to trimming and J lost 0 bases, with 8 bases between them. This CDR3 region has 16 residues. Per germline, CDR1 SGHTS and CDR2 YDEGEE. This CDR3 is CASSLHRSSYNSPLHF. The CDR3 DNA reads as TGTGCCAGCAGCTTGCATAGGAGCTCCTATAATTCACCCCTCCACTTT.

The genes are TRBV6-5 and TRBJ1-1, with TRBD1 matching over 9 bases. After removal of 7 bases from V and 4 bases from J, the junction contained 4 bases not matched to a gene. Looked up from germline, CDR1 is MNHEY and CDR2 is SVGAGI. CDR3 length equals 13 residues. CDR3 DNA sequence: TGTGCCAGCAATACAGGGGGCGGCACTGAAGCTTTCTTT. It translates to CASNTGGGTEAFF.

The chain has TRBV4-1 and TRBJ2-5, with TRBD2 matching 13 bases. Germline V gives CDR1 MGHRA, CDR2 YSYEKL. The CDR3 has 16 amino acids. Trimming cost V 5 bases and J 4 bases; bases outside gene matches: 7. CDR3 in DNA: TGCGCCAGCAGCTCCCGGACTAGCGGGGGACGAGAGACCCAGTACTTC. It specifies CASSSRTSGGRETQYF.

The chain has TRBV6-1 and TRBJ1-3; D unclear. The V end lost 8 bases, the J end lost 5 bases, and 16 bases lay between the germline ends. This CDR3 has 14 residues. CDR1 is MNHNS, CDR2 SASEGT, per germline. In nucleotides, the CDR3 is TGTGCCAGCCTAGCTGATGGGCAGCGAAACACCATATATTTT. It yields the protein CASLADGQRNTIYF.

The chain combines TRBV5-1 with TRBJ1-6; TRBD1 is a possible D gene (5 bases). Germline CDR1 SGHRS, CDR2 YFSETQ. V was trimmed by 4 bases and J by 6 bases, leaving 17 bases between them. This CDR3 is built from 16 residues. CDR3 loop: CASSPGGGVVNSPLHF. The DNA for the CDR3 is TGCGCCAGCAGCCCGGGTGGAGGGGTCGTTAATTCACCCCTCCACTTT.

V is TRBV6-1 and J is TRBJ1-1; a possible D gene is TRBD1 (6 bases). V gave up 1 base and J gave up 0 bases, with 9 bases separating them. The CDR3 has 15 residues. Germline CDR1 is MNHNS and CDR2 is SASEGT. The CDR3, as DNA: TGTGCCAGCAGTGAAGTGGACAGAATGAACACTGAAGCTTTCTTT. Translated: CASSEVDRMNTEAFF.

The chain couples TRBV7-9 to TRBJ1-2; 7 bases match TRBD1. Germline V gives CDR1 SEHNR, CDR2 FQNEAQ (reference sequence). The CDR3 runs to 12 residues. J was trimmed by 8 bases and V by 3 bases; bases with no gene match: 3. The CDR3 reads CASSLAGGGYTF. The CDR3 bases are TGTGCCAGCAGCTTGGCAGGGGGAGGCTACACCTTC.

This chain connects TRBV7-9 to TRBJ2-2, with 7 bases aligning to TRBD1. V lost 5 bases and J lost 2; bases outside the gene matches: 5. Germline V lookup: CDR1 SEHNR, CDR2 FQNEAQ (reference sequence). CDR3 length: 15 amino acids. The CDR3 DNA reads TGTGCCAGCAGCCGGGGACAGCACAACACCGGGGAGCTGTTTTTT. Encoded protein: CASSRGQHNTGELFF.

The J gene is TRBJ1-2, the V gene TRBV6-1; 9 positions agree with TRBD1. The junction had 8 bases not matched to a gene; V was cut back by 8 bases and J by 4 bases. From germline, CDR1 is MNHNS and CDR2 SASEGT. The CDR3 covers 14 residues. This CDR3 reads CASLNPGQGYGYTF. As DNA, the CDR3 is TGTGCCAGCTTAAACCCGGGACAGGGCTATGGCTACACCTTC.

V is TRBV30 and J is TRBJ2-2, with D perhaps TRBD1 (6 bases). The V end was cut by 3 bases, the J end by 2 bases, with 10 bases between. CDR1 is GTSNPN and CDR2 is SVGIG in the germline V gene (reference sequence). The CDR3 runs 14 residues. CDR3 DNA: TGTGCCTGGAGATTACAGGGAAACACCGGGGAGCTGTTTTTT. This translates into CAWRLQGNTGELFF. Variable domain in full (rest from reference TRBV30 and TRBJ2-2): SQTIHQWPATLVQPVGSPLSLECTVEGTSNPNLYWYRQAAGRGLQLLFYSVGIGQISSEVPQNLSASRPQDRQFILSSKKLLLSDSGFYLCAWRLQGNTGELFFGEGSRLTVL.

J is TRBJ2-2 and V is TRBV2; TRBD1 is a possible D gene (6 bases). The CDR3 is 14 amino acids. Trimming pared 5 bases from V and 2 bases from J, leaving 9 bases between. In germline, CDR1 is SNHLY, CDR2 FYNNEI. The CDR3 sequence: CASSRDTNTGELFF. In nucleotides, the CDR3 is TGTGCCAGCAGTCGGGACACTAACACCGGGGAGCTGTTTTTT. The full variable domain, in which reference TRBV2 and TRBJ2-2 provide the parts outside the CDR3, is EPEVTQTPSHQVTQMGQEVILRCVPISNHLYFYWYRQILGQKVEFLVSFYNNEISEKSEIFDDQFSVERPDGSNFTLKIRSTKLEDSAMYFCASSRDTNTGELFFGEGSRLTVL.

The gene calls are TRBV29-1 and TRBJ1-1; possible D gene TRBD1, 6 bases. V dropped 1 base and J dropped 7 bases, with 13 bases sitting between them. Germline-derived CDR1 and CDR2 are SQVTM and ANQGSEA. The CDR3 consists of 13 residues. CDR3 protein: CSVEVPPGDEAFF. The CDR3 DNA reads TGCAGCGTTGAAGTCCCCCCAGGGGATGAAGCTTTCTTT.

This rearrangement joins TRBV7-6 to TRBJ2-7; 8 nucleotides align to TRBD1. This CDR3 contains 15 residues. V lost 5 bases and J lost 3; bases outside the gene matches: 9. Germline V gene lookup returns CDR1 SGHVS and CDR2 FNYEAQ. The CDR3 protein is CASSARTGNVYEQYF. The CDR3 DNA sequence: TGTGCCAGCAGCGCCAGGACAGGGAATGTCTACGAGCAGTACTTC.